Each of the 25 T cell receptor beta chains below was sequenced from the same sample in a study of T cells generated in artificial thymic organoids. No cognate antigen is known for these TCRs. Semi-nested PCR with reverse primers in the TRAC or TRBC constant regions amplified each chain separately. MiXCR was run by TCRdb on the 5' RACE reads, yielding one entry per CDR3 protein. The sample has 6,000 to 8,000 distinct CDR3 sequences, more than 20% seen once; the top ten hold roughly 3.3%. Human HSPCs were combined with MS5 stroma expressing human DLL1. FACS-sorted CD34+CD3- hematopoietic stem and progenitor cells, with residual T cells removed, seeded the organoids. Sample: naive CD8+ T cells grown in artificial thymic organoids from cord blood stem and progenitor cells. Subset specified: CD3+TCRalphabeta+CD8SP T cells; for blood, CD45RO-CCR7+ naive CD8+ T cells. Every receptor here comes from a human donor who gave cord blood stem cells for thymic organoid culture, a cardiac surgery patient who gave postnatal thymus, or a blood donor (not recorded which).

By share, this clonotype counts as medium-sized (0.01 to 0.1%). The genes are TRBV4-3 and TRBJ2-5; D tentatively fits TRBD1 or TRBD2 (6 bases each). V lost 2 bases and J lost 2, with 15 bases in between. Germline V gene lookup returns CDR1 LGHNA and CDR2 YSLEER. The CDR3 has 16 residues. Written as DNA, the CDR3 is TGCGCCAGCAGCCAACACAGGGAGGTTCAGCAAGAGACCCAGTACTTC. Protein: CASSQHREVQQETQYF.

The table lists this clonotype with a few counts. The chain uses TRBV7-3 and TRBJ2-6; D perhaps matches TRBD2 (6 bases). CDR1 is SGHTA and CDR2 is FQGTGA in the germline V gene. V lost 4 bases and J lost 0, with 16 bases in between. This CDR3 is 18 amino acids long. CDR3: CASSSFAGSFSGANVLTF. The CDR3 DNA reads TGTGCCAGCAGCTCCTTTGCGGGGTCATTCTCTGGGGCCAACGTCCTGACTTTC.

This chain links TRBV6-6 with TRBJ1-4; TRBD1 matches at 9 bases. This CDR3 has 14 amino acids. Trimming cost V 6 bases and J 8 bases; bases outside gene matches: 7. Germline V CDR1 and CDR2: MNHNY, SVGAGI (reference sequence). The CDR3 nucleotides read TGTGCCAGCAGACACAGGGGGCGAGGAGAAAAACTGTTTTTT. This encodes CASRHRGRGEKLFF.

About this clonotype itself: Being one base from a much bigger clone, this may be a read error. The CDR3 does not close with the conserved phenylalanine or tryptophan, likely indicating a read error. The V call is TRBV4-1, the J call TRBJ2-2; D is unresolved. This CDR3 is built from 13 residues. CDR1 is MGHRA, CDR2 YSYEKL, per germline. V lost 4 bases and J lost 7, with 10 bases in between. CDR3 sequence (DNA): TGCGCCAGCAGCCCGTGGCCCCACGGGGAGCTGTTTCTT. Protein product: CASSPWPHGELFL.

As to this clonotype: Sequence at one end of the junction differs from germline and may be a read error. The rearrangement joins TRBV24-1 to TRBJ2-2; TRBD1 might be the D (6 bases). This CDR3 contains 17 residues. CDR1 is KGHDR and CDR2 is SFDVKD in the germline V gene. CDR3 region: CGTSDSPGAPNTGELFF. CDR3 bases: TGTGGCACCAGTGACTCTCCAGGGGCCCCGAACACCGGGGAGCTGTTTTTT.

V gene TRBV4-3 combines with J gene TRBJ2-3; D is possibly TRBD1 or TRBD2 (6 bases each). The CDR3 is made up of 16 amino acids. V shed 4 bases and J shed 3 bases, with 17 bases lying between them. CDR1 and CDR2 (germline): LGHNA, YSLEER. DNA of the CDR3: TGCGCCAGCAGCCCCCGGGGGCTCGGAGATACAGATACGCAGTATTTT. Translating gives CASSPRGLGDTDTQYF.

This clonotype was seen only a few times. This sequence joins TRBV7-8 and TRBJ1-2, with TRBD1 as a possible D gene (5 bases). V was shortened by 2 bases and J by 6 bases, with 7 bases between the two germline ends. Germline CDR1 is SGHVS and CDR2 is FQNEAQ. This CDR3 spans 12 amino acids. This chain's CDR3 is CASSLQGHGYTF. The CDR3 region has the DNA TGTGCCAGCAGCTTACAGGGCCATGGCTACACCTTC.

This clonotype was counted only a few times. The chain links TRBV6-6 to TRBJ1-4; D is unresolved. Germline-derived CDR1 and CDR2 are MNHNY and SVGAGI (reference sequence). The CDR3 is 14 residues long. Trimming stripped 2 bases from V and 2 bases from J, with 6 bases between. CDR3 nucleotide sequence: TGTGCCAGCAGTTACAGGGAGACTAATGAAAAACTGTTTTTT. It specifies CASSYRETNEKLFF.

This clonotype is classed as medium-sized. The chain uses TRBV4-1 and TRBJ2-5; D may be TRBD2 (5 bases). This CDR3 spans 16 amino acids. Germline loops: CDR1 MGHRA, CDR2 YSYEKL. V lost 5 bases, J lost 4 bases, and 20 bases lay in between. CDR3: CASSTHSRTGRETQYF. The CDR3, as DNA: TGCGCCAGCAGCACCCATTCTAGGACGGGAAGAGAGACCCAGTACTTC.

Judged by abundance, this clonotype is medium-sized. This chain uses TRBV5-1 with TRBJ2-5, with TRBD2 as a possible D gene (5 bases). Per the germline V gene, CDR1 is SGHRS and CDR2 is YFSETQ. The V and J ends lost 2 bases and 5 bases respectively, with 10 bases between them. There are 13 residues in the CDR3. In nucleotides, the CDR3 is TGCGCCAGCAGCTTTCCTCGGGGTGAGACCCAGTACTTC. It translates to CASSFPRGETQYF.

There are a few counts of this clonotype. The rearrangement joins TRBV18 to TRBJ2-4, with a weak D call TRBD1 (6 bases). V was shortened by 2 bases and J by 2 bases, with 13 bases between the two germline ends. Germline CDR1 reads KGHSH; CDR2 reads LQKENI. The CDR3 runs to 16 residues. The CDR3 DNA follows: TGTGCCAGCTCACCATATCCCAGGGGAACCAAAAACATTCAGTACTTC. Residues: CASSPYPRGTKNIQYF.

This chain links TRBV19 with TRBJ2-2, with 8 bases lining up with TRBD1. Trimming removed 10 bases from V and 5 bases from J; junction bases left unmatched: 12. The CDR3 sequence is 15 residues long. Per germline, CDR1 LNHDA and CDR2 SQIVND (reference sequence). The DNA for the CDR3 is TGTGCCACCTTGAGGGCAGGGGGCTGTACCGGGGAGCTGTTTTTT. Translating it yields CATLRAGGCTGELFF.

The table lists this clonotype with a count of one. The chain links TRBV12-3 or TRBV12-4 to TRBJ2-2; 12 bases align to TRBD2. There are 19 residues in the CDR3. J gave up 0 bases and V 6 bases, and 11 bases lay outside the gene matches. The CDR3 coding sequence is TGTGCCAGCAGCTGTCTCGGGACTAGCGGGTACGCGAACACCGGGGAGCTGTTTTTT. Amino acid sequence: CASSCLGTSGYANTGELFF.

This clonotype showed up just a few times. The chain recombines TRBV5-1 with TRBJ2-2; TRBD2 agrees at 11 bases. The CDR3 has 16 amino acids. Germline V gene data show CDR1 as SGHRS and CDR2 as YFSETQ. V shed 5 bases and J 2 bases; nucleotides not matched to a gene: 5. The CDR3 nucleotides read TGCGCCAGCAGATTACTAGCGGGGGTAAACACCGGGGAGCTGTTTTTT. Its translation: CASRLLAGVNTGELFF. Combining the CDR3 with reference TRBV5-1 and TRBJ2-2 gives the whole variable domain KAGVTQTPRYLIKTRGQQVTLSCSPISGHRSVSWYQQTPGQGLQFLFEYFSETQRNKGNFPGRFSGRQFSNSRSEMNVSTLELGDSALYLCASRLLAGVNTGELFFGEGSRLTVL.

With respect to this clonotype: A much larger clone sits a single nucleotide away, making a read error possible. V usage is TRBV7-2 and J usage is TRBJ1-3, with D perhaps matching TRBD1 (5 bases). Germline assignment: CDR1 SGHTA and CDR2 FQGNSA. V was trimmed by 8 bases and J by 5 bases, leaving 13 bases between them. CDR3 size: 13 residues. The DNA for the CDR3 is TGTGCCAGCGGCAGGGCCAGAAGAAACACCATATATTTT. Its protein is CASGRARRNTIYF.

This rearrangement joins TRBV4-1 to TRBJ1-3, with D possibly TRBD1 on 5 matching bases. The CDR3 runs 15 residues. In germline, CDR1 is MGHRA, CDR2 YSYEKL. The V end was cut by 5 bases, the J end by 0 bases, with 11 bases between. CDR3 protein: CASSVRGLSGNTIYF. The CDR3 DNA sequence: TGCGCCAGCAGCGTCCGGGGCCTCTCTGGAAACACCATATATTTT.

This clonotype was observed a handful of times. V gene TRBV4-1 combines with J gene TRBJ1-5; D perhaps matches TRBD1 (5 bases). Germline V CDR1 and CDR2: MGHRA, YSYEKL. V gave up 2 bases and J gave up 2 bases, with 10 bases separating them. This CDR3 contains 15 residues. In DNA form, the CDR3 reads TGCGCCAGCAGCCAACGGGGGAGGTGCAATCAGCCCCAGCATTTT. This encodes CASSQRGRCNQPQHF.

This clonotype is medium-sized. The rearrangement uses TRBV4-3 and TRBJ2-7, with TRBD1 identical over 9 bases. Germline V gene sequence: CDR1 LGHNA, CDR2 YSLEER. The CDR3 is 15 amino acids. V lost 4 bases, J lost 5 bases, and 9 bases stayed unmatched. The CDR3 loop is CASSLRRTGANEQYF. As DNA, the CDR3 is TGCGCCAGCAGCCTCAGGCGGACAGGGGCCAACGAGCAGTACTTC.

This clonotype was counted only a few times. J is TRBJ2-3 and V is TRBV18, with D perhaps TRBD2 (5 bases). CDR3 length: 15 residues. Germline V gives CDR1 KGHSH, CDR2 LQKENI. Trimming took off 6 bases at V and 0 bases at J, with 13 bases between the two ends. The CDR3 loop is CASSLNGISTDTQYF. CDR3 bases: TGTGCCAGCTCTTTGAACGGGATAAGCACAGATACGCAGTATTTT.

This clonotype has just a few counts. The chain is built from TRBV3-1 and TRBJ2-1, with D possibly being TRBD1 or TRBD2 (6 bases each). The CDR3 extends over 17 amino acids. V was clipped by 1 base and J by 3 bases, with 16 bases between them. CDR1 and CDR2 (germline): LGHDT, YNNKEL (reference sequence). DNA of the CDR3: TGTGCCAGCAGCCAAGTGGGATGGGGGGCCCTCTACAATGAGCAGTTCTTC. Residues: CASSQVGWGALYNEQFF.

The chain couples TRBV7-2 to TRBJ1-2; no clear D. Germline V gene sequence: CDR1 SGHTA, CDR2 FQGNSA. The CDR3 spans 13 residues. Trimming removed 1 base from V and 8 bases from J, with 11 bases in between. CDR3 protein: CASSLGPAGGYTF. The CDR3 DNA is TGTGCCAGCAGCTTAGGGCCAGCGGGGGGCTACACCTTC.

Note on this clonotype: A junction boundary mismatches the germline segment, possibly from a read error. The chain combines TRBV5-5 with TRBJ2-5; D is unclear. This CDR3 is built from 15 residues. Germline values: CDR1 SGHKS, CDR2 YYEKEE (reference sequence). CDR3 bases: TGTGCCGGCAGCTCCCGGCCGGCTTGTAGGGAGACCCAGTACTTC. Its translation is CAGSSRPACRETQYF.

Concerning this clonotype: At one of its ends the junction is not consistent with the germline gene, which may arise from a read error. The rearrangement joins TRBV13 to TRBJ1-5, with 8 bases lining up with TRBD1. CDR1 is PRHDT and CDR2 is FYEKMQ in the germline V gene (reference sequence). The CDR3 runs to 18 residues. This CDR3 is CVSSLGPTGGLINQPQHF. The CDR3 DNA follows: TGTGTCAGCAGCTTAGGCCCTACAGGGGGTCTGATCAATCAGCCCCAGCATTTT.

A remark on this clonotype: This may stem from a read error, because a much larger clone lies one nucleotide away. The V call is TRBV7-8, the J call TRBJ2-2, with 12 bases fitting TRBD2. Per germline, CDR1 SGHVS and CDR2 FQNEAQ. This CDR3 comprises 18 residues. DNA of the CDR3: TGTGCCAACAGCTTTACTAGCGGGGGGTACGCGAACACCGGGGAGCTGTTTTTT. Its translation is CANSFTSGGYANTGELFF.

There are a few counts of this clonotype. The gene calls are TRBV6-6 and TRBJ1-6; 7 positions agree with TRBD1. J was trimmed by 12 bases and V by 0 bases; bases with no gene match: 8. The CDR3 has 15 residues. Per the germline V gene, CDR1 is MNHNY and CDR2 is SVGAGI (reference sequence). CDR3 sequence (DNA): TGTGCCAGCAGTTACTCGAAAAGGGGGCCAGGACCCCTCCACTTT. Translating it yields CASSYSKRGPGPLHF.